This T cell receptor beta chain was recorded in a study of blood T cells in healthy people across ages. A J-beta primer mix and a sample-barcoded 5' primer were used in a second PCR of roughly 6 to 11 cycles. TCRdb passed the 5' RACE reads through MiXCR, listing each CDR3 protein once. The sample yields some 780,000 distinct CDR3 sequences, around 50% seen once. This clonotype was observed a handful of times. This CDR3 comprises 16 residues. Trimming took 5 bases from V and 3 from J; bases not matched to a gene: 7. Germline CDR1 is SGHTA and CDR2 is FQGNSA. The clonotype comes from a man in his forties in good health. The rearrangement joins TRBV7-2 to TRBJ2-7; the match to TRBD2 covers 13 bases. Sequenced input: blood. CDR3 in DNA: TGTGCCAGCAGCCCCAGACTAGCGGGAGGATTCTACGAGCAGTACTTC. It codes for CASSPRLAGGFYEQYF.